Below, 15 T cell receptor beta chains from the same sample are listed, as sequenced in a study of T cells expressing NK-cell markers. TCRdb reprocessed the 5' RACE reads and reports one entry per CDR3 protein, with no DNA. Recorded here are roughly 180,000 distinct CDR3 sequences; the top ten clones represent under 20%. The specimen sequenced was blood T cells: a sorted CD56 or NKG2C T cell subset, CD4+ or CD8+ T cells, or bulk PBMC T cells (not recorded which). The receptors shown here come from a woman aged 18 to 69 in good health.

The rearrangement links TRBV18 to TRBJ2-5; lacking DNA, the TRBD2 call made by TCRdb goes unchecked. The CDR3 has 14 residues. Germline V lookup: CDR1 KGHSH, CDR2 LQKENI. CDR3 in amino acids: CASSLGLSRETQYF.

The CDR3 spells CSASHASGKVNEQFF. This chain uses TRBV20-1 with TRBJ2-1; TCRdb proposes TRBD2, but this gene call is untestable without DNA. Germline V gene data show CDR1 as DFQATT and CDR2 as SNEGSKA (reference sequence). The length of the CDR3 is 15 residues.

The V and J genes are TRBV20-1 and TRBJ2-1; TCRdb returns TRBD2, unconfirmable since there is no DNA. This CDR3 has 16 residues. The germline V gene has CDR1 DFQATT and CDR2 SNEGSKA (reference sequence). The CDR3: CSAREALASAYNEQFF.

This chain connects TRBV20-1 to TRBJ2-5. The CDR3 runs 14 residues. The germline V gene encodes CDR1 DFQATT and CDR2 SNEGSKA (reference sequence). The CDR3 loop reads CSARDMVDFGTQYF.

The rearrangement joins TRBV12-3 or TRBV12-4 to TRBJ1-6; TCRdb gives TRBD1 as the D gene, but with no DNA this cannot be confirmed. The CDR3 length is 15 residues. The CDR3 sequence: CASSLATQGGSPLHF.

The chain joins TRBV5-1 to TRBJ1-6. Germline loops: CDR1 SGHRS, CDR2 YFSETQ. This CDR3 has 15 amino acids. CDR3 residues: CASSHPGAYNSPLHF.

This chain connects TRBV5-1 to TRBJ1-5. Germline lookup yields CDR1 SGHRS and CDR2 YFSETQ. This CDR3 is 13 amino acids long. CDR3 sequence reads: CASRWDANQPQHF.

The chain combines TRBV6-1 with TRBJ2-3; the TRBD2 assignment by TCRdb is unverifiable without DNA. CDR1 is MNHNS and CDR2 is SASEGT in the germline V gene. The CDR3 has 15 amino acids. CDR3: CATQKTSGTSDTQYF.

The chain recombines TRBV19 with TRBJ2-1; the TCRdb D gene call, TRBD2, has no DNA to confirm it. Germline lookup yields CDR1 LNHDA and CDR2 SQIVND (reference sequence). The CDR3 contains 13 residues. CDR3 loop: CASRLDSYNEQFF.

This chain uses TRBV5-4 with TRBJ2-5; TCRdb indicates TRBD2, and absent DNA this call remains unverified. Germline values: CDR1 SGHNT, CDR2 YYREEE (reference sequence). The CDR3 has 15 amino acids. The CDR3 loop reads CASRRERTPFETQYF.

V is TRBV12-3 or TRBV12-4 and J is TRBJ2-1; the D call from TCRdb, TRBD1, cannot be confirmed without DNA. This CDR3 contains 12 residues. The CDR3 protein is CASSFPGGEQFF.

The chain recombines TRBV27 with TRBJ2-3; the D gene TCRdb calls, TRBD1, cannot be checked with no DNA. Germline values: CDR1 MNHEY, CDR2 SMNVEV (reference sequence). The CDR3 length is 16 residues. CDR3 sequence reads: CASSKWPPRGTDTQYF.

The chain employs TRBV18 and TRBJ2-7; lacking DNA, the TRBD2 call made by TCRdb goes unchecked. The CDR3 consists of 16 residues. Germline assignment: CDR1 KGHSH and CDR2 LQKENI. This CDR3 is CASSLTPGTTLYEQYF.

The V gene is TRBV2, the J gene TRBJ2-1; the D call of TRBD1 rests on TCRdb alone, since no DNA is present to check it. The CDR3 runs to 14 residues. Germline-derived CDR1 and CDR2 are SNHLY and FYNNEI. This CDR3 reads CASSESTDLGEQFF.

The J gene is TRBJ1-2, the V gene TRBV6-1; TCRdb designates TRBD1, a call that cannot be tested without DNA. The CDR3 runs 12 residues. Germline CDR1 MNHNS, CDR2 SASEGT. CDR3 protein: CAVTRDRVSYTF.